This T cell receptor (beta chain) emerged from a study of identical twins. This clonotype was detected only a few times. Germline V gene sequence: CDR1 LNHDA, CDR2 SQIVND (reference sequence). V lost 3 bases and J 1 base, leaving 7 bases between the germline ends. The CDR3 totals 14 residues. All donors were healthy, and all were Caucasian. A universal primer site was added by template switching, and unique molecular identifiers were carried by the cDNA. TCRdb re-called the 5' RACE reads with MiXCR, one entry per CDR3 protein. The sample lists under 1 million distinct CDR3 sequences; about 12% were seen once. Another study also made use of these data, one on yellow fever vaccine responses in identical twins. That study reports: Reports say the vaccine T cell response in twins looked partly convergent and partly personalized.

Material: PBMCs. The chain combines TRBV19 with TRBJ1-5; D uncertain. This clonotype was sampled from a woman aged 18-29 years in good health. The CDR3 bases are TGTGCCAGTAGTATGGGGTGGAGCAATCAGCCCCAGCATTTT. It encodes CASSMGWSNQPQHF.